This TCR beta chain was sequenced in a study of early T cells in non-severe SARS-CoV-2 infection. The library protocol tagged individual cDNA molecules with unique molecular identifiers. MiXCR, applied by TCRdb to the 5' RACE reads, yields one record per CDR3 protein. Of approximately 50,000 distinct CDR3 sequences in the sample, approximately 8.1% were seen once. This clonotype occurred many times. The CDR3 has 13 amino acids. After removal of 5 bases from V and 11 bases from J, the junction contained 8 bases not matched to a gene. The clonotype originates from an adult who was a healthcare worker with PCR-confirmed SARS-CoV-2 infection or an uninfected control (not recorded which). The specimen sequenced was whole blood. The genes are TRBV12-3 or TRBV12-4 and TRBJ2-3, with 9 bases lining up with TRBD2. The CDR3 DNA sequence: TGTGCCAGCAGTCTACTGCTAGCGGGGTTGCAGTATTTT. Its translation: CASSLLLAGLQYF.